Shown below are 18 T cell receptor beta chains from a single sample sequenced in a study of human T cells and chemical hapten exposure. TCRdb itself ran the RACE reads through MiXCR, one entry per CDR3 protein. This table holds under 60,000 distinct CDR3 sequences, 8.5% to 10% found once. Time point given: pre-sensitization, week 0. Documented treatment: therapeutic diphenylcyclopropenone sensitization with weekly scalp DPC. From whole blood left unfractionated, total RNA was extracted. The specimen comprised whole blood, sampled in connection with sensitization to the hapten diphenylcyclopropenone (DPC). The receptors come from a woman aged 25 to 39 with alopecia areata. Some clones in this sample may be carry-over from other donors' samples.

This clonotype showed up just a few times. CDR3 nucleotides: TGTGCCTGGAGGAGGGGGTACGAGCAGTACTTC. It yields the protein CAWRRGYEQYF. This rearrangement joins TRBV30 to TRBJ2-7, with D possibly TRBD1 on 6 matching bases. The V gene lost 3 bases and the J gene lost 4 bases, with 7 bases spanning the gap. This CDR3 comprises 11 residues. Germline V gene sequence: CDR1 GTSNPN, CDR2 SVGIG (reference sequence).

The chain couples TRBV28 to TRBJ1-4; D is undetermined. The CDR3 is 15 amino acids. From germline, CDR1 is MDHEN and CDR2 SYDVKM. V lost 2 bases and J 2 bases, leaving 9 bases between the germline ends. The CDR3 nucleotides are TGTGCCAGCAGTTTACCCCAAATCACTAATGAAAAACTGTTTTTT. Amino acids: CASSLPQITNEKLFF.

This clonotype was seen only a few times. The rearrangement joins TRBV14 to TRBJ2-1; TRBD2 matches at 14 bases. The trim removed 3 bases at V and 9 bases at J, leaving 7 bases unmatched. Germline V gene sequence: CDR1 SGHDN, CDR2 FVKESK. The CDR3 totals 16 residues. The CDR3 bases are TGTGCCAGCAGCCAGAGGACTAGCGGGGGGCTGGCTGAGCAGTTCTTC. Translating it yields CASSQRTSGGLAEQFF.

The table lists this clonotype with a few counts. V usage is TRBV18 and J usage is TRBJ2-7; no clear D. The CDR3 totals 14 residues. From germline, CDR1 is KGHSH and CDR2 LQKENI. V was clipped by 2 bases and J by 4 bases, with 12 bases between them. In DNA, the CDR3 is TGTGCCAGCTCACCAAGGCTGAGCCCTTACGAGCAGTACTTC. Translated, it gives CASSPRLSPYEQYF.

The chain employs TRBV28 and TRBJ2-3; unclear D gene. The CDR3 is 11 amino acids. V dropped 4 bases and J dropped 4 bases, with 3 bases sitting between them. Germline assignment: CDR1 MDHEN and CDR2 SYDVKM. DNA of the CDR3: TGTGCCAGCAGTTGTCCAGATACGCAGTATTTT. Residues: CASSCPDTQYF. Filled out from reference TRBV28 and TRBJ2-3, the complete variable domain reads DVKVTQSSRYLVKRTGEKVFLECVQDMDHENMFWYRQDPGLGLRLIYFSYDVKMKEKGDIPEGYSVSREKKERFSLILESASTNQTSMYLCASSCPDTQYFGPGTRLTVL.

This clonotype has just a few counts. The rearrangement links TRBV9 to TRBJ2-3; the D is unclear. The V gene lost 4 bases and the J gene lost 4 bases, with 13 bases spanning the gap. Germline V CDR1 and CDR2: SGDLS, YYNGEE. The CDR3 is 14 residues long. This chain's CDR3 is CASSPPEAPDTQYF. The CDR3, as DNA: TGTGCCAGCAGCCCACCAGAAGCCCCAGATACGCAGTATTTT. Filled out from reference TRBV9 and TRBJ2-3, the complete variable domain reads DSGVTQTPKHLITATGQRVTLRCSPRSGDLSVYWYQQSLDQGLQFLIQYYNGEERAKGNILERFSAQQFPDLHSELNLSSLELGDSALYFCASSPPEAPDTQYFGPGTRLTVL.

This clonotype was seen a few times. The CDR3 here is CASSSQMSGGNTEAFF. Here the CDR3 DNA reads TGTGCCAGCAGTTCTCAGATGAGCGGGGGGAACACTGAAGCTTTCTTT. The J gene is TRBJ1-1, the V gene TRBV28, with D tentatively TRBD1 (5 bases). This CDR3 region has 16 residues. Trimming took off 4 bases at V and 1 base at J, with 16 bases between the two ends. Germline V lookup: CDR1 MDHEN, CDR2 SYDVKM.

The chain combines TRBV28 with TRBJ1-6; D gene unclear. The germline CDR1 and CDR2 sequences are MDHEN and SYDVKM. The CDR3 has 13 residues. Trimming removed 8 bases at V and 8 bases at J, with 13 bases between. CDR3 loop: CASLVQKDSPLHF. The CDR3 region has the DNA TGTGCCAGCCTGGTACAGAAAGATTCACCCCTCCACTTT.

This clonotype was seen more than once but under ten times. The rearrangement joins TRBV29-1 to TRBJ2-5; D gene unclear. CDR1 is SQVTM, CDR2 ANQGSEA, per germline. Between the trimmed V and J ends, which lost 8 bases and 1 base, there was a span of 11 bases. The CDR3 is 12 residues long. CDR3 in DNA: TGCAGCTCCCACAGCCTCCAAGAGACCCAGTACTTC. Residues: CSSHSLQETQYF.

This clonotype was seen only a few times. The J gene is TRBJ1-5, the V gene TRBV25-1; 9 bases are shared with TRBD1. This CDR3 contains 12 residues. The germline V gene has CDR1 MGHDK and CDR2 SYGVNS. V trimming: 9 bases; J trimming: 5 bases; junction bases outside the gene matches: 2. The CDR3 protein is CASTGGDQPQHF. DNA of the CDR3: TGTGCCAGTACAGGGGGCGATCAGCCCCAGCATTTT.

This clonotype was observed many times. The genes are TRBV12-3 or TRBV12-4 and TRBJ1-5; D remains ambiguous. The CDR3 consists of 15 residues. Trimming pared 3 bases from V and 5 bases from J, leaving 14 bases between. The CDR3 DNA follows: TGTGCCAGCAGTTTCTATCGGGGATGGGATCAGCCCCAGCATTTT. Translation: CASSFYRGWDQPQHF.

This clonotype has ten or more counts. The genes are TRBV7-2 and TRBJ2-1, with D uncertain. V was trimmed by 2 bases and J by 0 bases, leaving 14 bases between them. Germline CDR1 and CDR2: SGHTA and FQGNSA. The CDR3 is made up of 17 amino acids. This CDR3 is CASSLSWGLSSYNEQFF. DNA for the CDR3: TGTGCCAGCAGCTTATCGTGGGGTTTGAGCTCCTACAATGAGCAGTTCTTC. Supplemented by reference TRBV7-2 and TRBJ2-1, the full variable domain reads GAGVSQSPSNKVTEKGKDVELRCDPISGHTALYWYRQSLGQGLEFLIYFQGNSAPDKSGLPSDRFSAERTGGSVSTLTIQRTQQEDSAVYLCASSLSWGLSSYNEQFFGPGTRLTVL.

This clonotype has a handful of counts. This chain uses TRBV20-1 with TRBJ2-3; 7 bases fit TRBD2. This CDR3 region has 14 residues. V shed 6 bases, J shed 6 bases, and the junction held 12 bases outside the gene matches. Germline loops: CDR1 DFQATT, CDR2 SNEGSKA (reference sequence). CDR3 residues: CSANTDGRRDTQYF. The DNA of the CDR3 is TGCAGTGCAAATACGGACGGGAGGAGGGATACGCAGTATTTT.

This clonotype was counted between two and nine times. This rearrangement joins TRBV9 to TRBJ2-2, with TRBD1 identical over 7 bases. With V trimmed by 4 bases and J by 5 bases, 2 bases remained unmatched. The CDR3 is made up of 13 amino acids. The germline V gene encodes CDR1 SGDLS and CDR2 YYNGEE. The CDR3, as DNA: TGTGCCAGCAGCATGGACAGGACCGGGGAGCTGTTTTTT. This sequence encodes CASSMDRTGELFF.

The chain carries TRBV28 and TRBJ2-5, with a tentative D call TRBD2 (5 bases). Germline-derived CDR1 and CDR2 are MDHEN and SYDVKM. The CDR3 totals 15 residues. V was trimmed by 3 bases and J by 1 base, leaving 12 bases between them. The CDR3 is CASSFSGAGQETQYF. The CDR3, as DNA: TGTGCCAGCAGTTTTTCCGGCGCGGGCCAAGAGACCCAGTACTTC.

This clonotype appeared many times. V is TRBV21-1 and J is TRBJ1-2. TRBV21-1 is an annotated pseudogene. The CDR3 sequence is 13 residues long. The CDR3 DNA is TGTGCCAGCAGCAAACCCACCAACTATGGCTACACCTTC. Encoded protein: CASSKPTNYGYTF.

This clonotype was observed many times. This chain uses TRBV2 with TRBJ2-1; D assignment may be TRBD1 or TRBD2 (5 bases each). Germline V gene data show CDR1 as SNHLY and CDR2 as FYNNEI. The CDR3 is 13 residues long. V lost 7 bases and J 5 bases, leaving 12 bases between the germline ends. DNA of the CDR3: TGTGCCAGCAAGGGGACGTCGGACAATGAGCAGTTCTTC. The encoded protein is CASKGTSDNEQFF.

This clonotype was seen a handful of times. V gene TRBV2 combines with J gene TRBJ2-3; 7 bases match TRBD2. Germline lookup yields CDR1 SNHLY and CDR2 FYNNEI. With V trimmed by 5 bases and J by 1 base, 3 bases remained unmatched. The CDR3 is 14 amino acids. DNA for the CDR3: TGTGCCAGCAGTCAGAGCGGGGGCACAGATACGCAGTATTTT. Protein: CASSQSGGTDTQYF. Full variable domain (missing parts from reference TRBV2 and TRBJ2-3): EPEVTQTPSHQVTQMGQEVILRCVPISNHLYFYWYRQILGQKVEFLVSFYNNEISEKSEIFDDQFSVERPDGSNFTLKIRSTKLEDSAMYFCASSQSGGTDTQYFGPGTRLTVL.